Listed below are T cell receptor beta chains from one sample, sequenced in a study of blood T cell repertoires in COVID-19. TCRdb's copy holds only in-frame clones and misses some; the assay was immunoSEQ multiplex PCR. Of about 200,000 clones in the sample, approximately 90% were seen once. What was sequenced was peripheral blood. The receptors originated from a man in his fifties or sixties with COVID-19, enrolled during active disease. Each CDR3 is given with its conserved first and last residue. D genes are given only for firm matches. Only part of the rows carry a size: once, few, many, or a class if the clone is expanded.

j_gene	v_gene	abundance	d_gene	CDR3nt	CDR3aa
TRBJ2-5	TRBV23-1	NA	NA	TGCGCCAGCAGTCAAGGGGACTTCTACACCAAAGAGACCCAGTACTTC	CASSQGDFYTKETQYF
TRBJ2-3	TRBV23-1	NA	NA	TGCGCCAGCAGACAGGACCCGGATACGCAGTATTTT	CASRQDPDTQYF
TRBJ2-2	TRBV25-1	few	TRBD2	TGTGCCAGCAGTGATACCGGAACTAGCGGGGCGTCCACCGGGGAGCTGTTTTTT	CASSDTGTSGASTGELFF
TRBJ1-6	TRBV5-3	NA	TRBD1	TGTGCCAGAAGCACTCAGTACAGGGGGAATTCACCCCTCCACTTT	CARSTQYRGNSPLHF
TRBJ2-2	TRBV7-3	NA	TRBD2	TGTGCCAGCAGCCGACTAGCTCGCGGGGAGCTGTTTTTT	CASSRLARGELFF
TRBJ2-6	TRBV5-4	few	TRBD1	TGTGCCAGCAGCTCAAGGCTCAGGGCAGGGGGCGCCTCTGGGGCCAACGTCCTGACTTTC	CASSSRLRAGGASGANVLTF
TRBJ2-3	TRBV3-1/TRBV3-2	NA	NA	TGTGCCAGCAGCCAACATTCCACAGATACGCAGTATTTT	CASSQHSTDTQYF
TRBJ1-1	TRBV27	NA	NA	TGTGCCAGCAAGTGGGCGGGGGGGGGCAAAAACACTGAAGCTTTCTTT	CASKWAGGGKNTEAFF
TRBJ1-1	TRBV7-2	NA	NA	TGTGCCAGCAGCCAAAGTCGGGGTTCCCCTGAAGCTTTCTTT	CASSQSRGSPEAFF
TRBJ2-1	TRBV4-1	NA	NA	TGCGCCAGCAGCCAAGTCACTAGCTCCTACAATGAGCAGTTCTTC	CASSQVTSSYNEQFF
TRBJ2-1	TRBV19	NA	NA	TGTGCCAGTACTACGGGAAGGTCCTACAATGAGCAGTTCTTC	CASTTGRSYNEQFF
TRBJ1-6	TRBV7-2	once	TRBD1	TGTGCCAGCAGCCTTAGCGGGACAGAGAATAATTCACCCCTCCACTTT	CASSLSGTENNSPLHF
TRBJ2-7	TRBV10-2	NA	NA	TGCGCCAGCAGATCCGGGGATCTCTACGAGCAGTACTTC	CASRSGDLYEQYF
TRBJ1-4	TRBV11-2	NA	TRBD1	TGTGCCAGCAGCGCACTTATGACAGGGGTAAAACTGTTTTTT	CASSALMTGVKLFF
TRBJ1-5	TRBV6-5	once	NA	TGTGCCAGCAACCTTCAGGGGACGCGCAATCAGCCCCAGCATTTT	CASNLQGTRNQPQHF
TRBJ2-5	TRBV10-3	NA	NA	TGTGCCATCAGTGAGTCTAGCGCAATCCAAGAGACCCAGTACTTC	CAISESSAIQETQYF
TRBJ1-2	TRBV19	few	NA	TGTGCCAGTAGTACCCACGTAGCTAACTATGGCTACACCTTC	CASSTHVANYGYTF
TRBJ1-1	TRBV6-5	NA	TRBD1	TGTGCCAGCAGTACCGACAGGGGTGACACTGAAGCTTTCTTT	CASSTDRGDTEAFF
TRBJ1-2	TRBV9	NA	NA	TGTGCCAGCAGAACGGTAGACTATGGCTACACCTTC	CASRTVDYGYTF
TRBJ2-5	TRBV19	NA	NA	TGTGCCAGTAGCCCGAAAGAGGGCACCAGGCGATCAGAGACCCAGTACTTC	CASSPKEGTRRSETQYF
TRBJ2-7	TRBV18	NA	TRBD1	TGTGCCAGCTCCAGGACAGGGGGCTTATACGAGCAGTACTTC	CASSRTGGLYEQYF
TRBJ1-2	TRBV25-1	NA	NA	TGTGCCAGCAGTGGGGTGACACCCAGTGGCTACACCTTC	CASSGVTPSGYTF
TRBJ2-7	TRBV7-6	once	NA	TGTGCCAGCAGCCCACTAGGAAGCTCCTACGAGCAGTACTTC	CASSPLGSSYEQYF
TRBJ2-7	TRBV5-8	NA	NA	TGTGCCAGCAGCTTACGGACAGTCTCCTACGAGCAGTACTTC	CASSLRTVSYEQYF
TRBJ2-3	TRBV5-5	NA	TRBD2	TGTGCCAGCAGCTTGGGCCGGGGGGGACTGACTGGCACAGATACGCAGTATTTT	CASSLGRGGLTGTDTQYF
TRBJ1-2	TRBV27	NA	TRBD1	TGTGCCAGCAGTCCGACAGGGGGCACCTATGGCTACACCTTC	CASSPTGGTYGYTF
TRBJ2-2	TRBV5-4	NA	TRBD2	TGTGCCAGCAGCTACCCGGGACTAGCGGGGGGGCGTGGCACCGGGGAGCTGTTTTTT	CASSYPGLAGGRGTGELFF
TRBJ1-1	TRBV7-9	NA	NA	TGTGCCAGCAGCCAAGGTCTGTCGGGGATCGGTGAAGCTTTCTTT	CASSQGLSGIGEAFF
TRBJ2-7	TRBV2	NA	NA	TGTGCCAGCAGTGGAGGTAGCCGCGAGCAGTACTTC	CASSGGSREQYF
TRBJ1-2	TRBV7-2	NA	TRBD1	TGTGCCAGCAGCTTAAACCGAGGACAGGGGTATGGCTACACCTTC	CASSLNRGQGYGYTF
TRBJ2-7	TRBV7-6	NA	NA	TGTGCCAGCAGCCGGAGCGACTCCTACGAGCAGTACTTC	CASSRSDSYEQYF
TRBJ1-4	TRBV28	NA	TRBD1	TGTGCCAGCAGTTTCGACAGGGGGGATGAAAAACTGTTTTTT	CASSFDRGDEKLFF